This TCR beta chain was captured by sequencing in a study of T cells in localized non-small cell lung cancer. Study results and limitations: Tumor trailed uninvolved adjacent lung in T cell clonality, which peaked there.

On this clone itself: Its target is not known. The junction does not match germline at one end; this may be a read error.

CDR1 SGHDT and CDR2 YYEEEE come from the germline V gene. The CDR3 is 17 amino acids. Repertoires were generated with immunoSEQ multiplex PCR, while TCRdb's copy carries only in-frame clones and drops some. The sample carries some 10,000 clones, about 88% recorded once. The input for sequencing was peripheral blood, taken before any cancer treatment. The source is a male donor older than 55 with stage III lung adenocarcinoma. The chain is built from TRBV5-6 and TRBJ2-6; unclear D gene. The chain's CDR3 is CASLSHNITKSGQRPDF. CDR3 nucleotides: TGTGCCAGCCTTAGTCACAATATCACAAAGTCGGGCCAACGTCCTGATTTC. Looking up the rest from reference TRBV5-6 and TRBJ2-6 gives the full variable domain: DAGVTQSPTHLIKTRGQQVTLRCSPKSGHDTVSWYQQALGQGPQFIFQYYEEEERQRGNFPDRFSGHQFPNYSSELNVNALLLGDSALYLCASLSHNITKSGQRPDFGAGSRLTVL.